This T cell receptor beta chain was profiled in a study of beta chain features in type 1 diabetes. General observations from the study: TCRB CDR3s were moderately but significantly shorter in Type 1 diabetes patients in all four CD4+ subsets.

Isolation of CD4+ naive, central memory, regulatory and stem cell-like memory cells was achieved by sorting via CD45RO/CCR7/CD25/CD127/CD95/CD27. The isolated RNA, all of it, was reverse transcribed, so expressed TCRB transcripts were what got sequenced. Assay used: immunoSEQ multiplex PCR; TCRdb lists only in-frame clones, some missing. The sample holds around 600,000 clones, around an eighth seen once. This clone was detected a few times. Its target is unknown. The CDR3 sequence is 15 residues long. The germline V and J ends were trimmed by 3 bases and 0 bases, with 11 bases remaining between them. Germline V lookup: CDR1 SGHVS, CDR2 FQNEAQ.

Sequencing was performed on naive CD4+ T cells from blood. This clonotype was sampled from a man aged 25-45 years with type 1 diabetes. V gene TRBV7-8 combines with J gene TRBJ1-1; D is perhaps TRBD1 (5 bases). CDR3 in DNA: TGTGCCAGCAGCTTGCAGGGAGCACTGAACACTGAAGCTTTCTTT. Protein: CASSLQGALNTEAFF.